The rows below give T cell receptor beta chains drawn from one sample of a study of CD8+CD57+ T cells in acquired aplastic anemia. TCRdb re-derived calls from the reads in MiXCR, one entry per CDR3 protein. This table has approximately 180,000 distinct CDR3 sequences, around half appearing once. The sequenced sample was sorted CD4+, CD8+, or CD8+CD57+ T cells (not recorded which) from PBMCs. These receptors came from a human donor with aplastic anemia. The CDR3 runs from the conserved cysteine through the conserved F or W. A D gene is named only where the DNA matches it firmly. Size values are once, few and many counts, or a class for expanded clones, and some rows have none.

v_gene,j_gene,d_gene,abundance,CDR3nt,CDR3aa
TRBV6-1,TRBJ2-5,TRBD1,many,TGTGCCAGCAGTGAAGGGGACAGGGCCCGAGGGGAGACCCAGTACTTC,CASSEGDRARGETQYF
TRBV20-1,TRBJ2-3,TRBD2,NA,TGCAGTGCTAGGGAGATAGCGGGAGGGTCCCCTAGCACAGATACGCAGTATTTT,CSAREIAGGSPSTDTQYF
TRBV5-1,TRBJ1-6,TRBD1,NA,TGCGCCAGCAGTTCCGGGACAGCCTATTCACCCCTCCACTTT,CASSSGTAYSPLHF
TRBV24-1,TRBJ2-7,NA,NA,TGTGCCAGCAGTTTAGTCGGTAGGGCGGCCGAGCAGTACTTC,CASSLVGRAAEQYF
TRBV19,TRBJ1-4,TRBD1,many,TGTGCCACTCGGGAGGGGGCCGCGGCTAATGAAAAACTGTTTTTT,CATREGAAANEKLFF
TRBV10-3,TRBJ2-2,NA,NA,TGTGCCAGCTCACCGGGGGTGAACACCGGGGAGCTGTTTTTT,CASSPGVNTGELFF
TRBV10-3,TRBJ1-5,NA,many,TGTGCCATCAGTGAGAGACGGGATCAGCCCCAGCATTTT,CAISERRDQPQHF
TRBV19,TRBJ1-6,NA,NA,TGTGCCAGTAGTATCGCAGGGGTGGATTCACCCCTCCACTTT,CASSIAGVDSPLHF
TRBV29-1,TRBJ2-6,NA,NA,TGCAGCGTTGAAGACTGGGGGGACTCTGGGGCCAACGTCCTGACTTTC,CSVEDWGDSGANVLTF
TRBV5-1,TRBJ2-5,TRBD1,many,TGCGCCAGCAGTCGTACAGGGGGCGCAGAGACCCAGTACTTC,CASSRTGGAETQYF
TRBV10-3,TRBJ2-3,NA,NA,TGTGCCATCGGGGAGGCCAGCAGCCTGGGTATGGCACGCACAGATACGCAGTATTTT,CAIGEASSLGMARTDTQYF
TRBV10-3,TRBJ1-2,NA,many,TGTGCCATCACTGGGGGGATTGGCTACACCTTC,CAITGGIGYTF
TRBV2,TRBJ2-2,TRBD1,many,TGTGCCAGCAGTGTGACAGGGGGCATGGCCGGGGAGCTGTTTTTT,CASSVTGGMAGELFF